The following is a TCR beta chain sequence with its context. Trimming took 6 bases from V and 8 from J, leaving 14 bases between them. The CDR3 length is 13 residues. TCRdb re-derived calls from the reads in MiXCR, one entry per CDR3 protein. In the table there are a few hundred thousand distinct CDR3 sequences, more than 20% of which are singletons. These data originate in a study of T cell repertoires in cytomegalovirus infection. This TCR came from a human donor in good health (CMV status not recorded). Some clones in this sample may be carry-over from other donors' samples. The V call is TRBV12-3 or TRBV12-4, the J call TRBJ2-1; D may be TRBD2 (5 bases). The sequenced sample was PBMCs. The CDR3 DNA is TGTGCCAGCAGCCCCCAATCCGGGGATGAGCAGTTCTTC. Translating gives CASSPQSGDEQFF.